Described below is a single T cell receptor beta chain sequence and its context. Germline-derived CDR1 and CDR2 are SQVTM and ANQGSEA. V dropped 0 bases and J dropped 6; count of bases not matched to a gene: 9. This CDR3 has 16 residues. The record originates from a study of T-cell memory formation after mild COVID-19. TCRdb reprocessed the 5' RACE reads via MiXCR and lists one record per CDR3 protein. Here the sample spans 350,000 to 500,000 distinct CDR3 sequences, 20% being singletons. The source is an adult woman who had mild COVID-19 (a few samples of this study predate the infection). Cell type and time point are not known. The rearrangement joins TRBV29-1 to TRBJ2-4; 9 bases are a match to TRBD1. The sample consisted of PBMCs or a T cell subset sorted from them (not recorded which). CDR3 sequence (DNA): TGCAGCGTTGAAGAAGTTCCGGACAGGGGACGAAACATTCAGTACTTC. Protein: CSVEEVPDRGRNIQYF.